This TCR beta chain came from a study of cytomegalovirus exposure and HLA in healthy donors (dated by TCRdb to the late 2010s). At the level of the whole study: According to an earlier analysis of 587 of the donors, about 190 million T cells yielded approximately 120 million unique TCR beta sequences and approximately 300 Gb of sequence data. About 280 gigabases of sequencing data and around 90 million unique TCR sequences made up an early release that covered 500 to 650 HLA-typed donors. Among the approximately 400 genotyped donors, around 81% belonged to the genetic ancestry cluster associated with self-reported Caucasian donors. The study was designed to test whether signatures of past pathogen exposure could be identified by cataloging public T cell receptors. The T cell repertoires of about 700 subjects were profiled by immunosequencing and related to cytomegalovirus serostatus. Besides the first cohort of roughly 700 subjects, a separate validation cohort made up of over 100 different subjects was used. The study combined high-throughput TCR immunosequencing, statistical association of individual TCRs with disease status, and machine learning to predict cytomegalovirus infection status. A later analysis re-examined previously published TCR beta repertoires from 600 to 700 donors and added high-resolution HLA genotyping to investigate patterns of TCR occurrence. Rather than drawing on any new phenotypic data, the later analysis identified candidate immune exposures from TCR beta sequences and the way those sequences occurred across donors. An earlier analysis of approximately 640 of the donors applied high-throughput TCR beta sequencing to assess whether each TCR beta V gene segment acted as functional or pseudogenic. Donor age, sex, ethnicity and CMV serostatus were compiled together with the repertoire data. A later genetic analysis used genome-wide SNP genotypes for about 65% of the 666 donors, treating that subset as a discovery cohort. All discovery cohort repertoires had been generated on a single sequencing platform. HLA typing covered class I and class II loci at four-digit resolution. The number of donors typed differed by locus, with 629-630 for A, B, C, DRB1 and DQB1, over 500 for DQA1, 606 for DPA1, and under 490 for DPB1. About 5 DR-DQ haplotypes were handled as single units for association and clustering, since linkage in the cohort was strong. Among 398 genotyped donors of the cohort, an average of 235,054 unique TCR beta nucleotide sequences were sequenced per donor, 15% to 20% of them non-productive.

From the cysteine through the phenylalanine, the CDR3 covers 17 amino acids. The sequence is cut down to CDR3 DNA, 51 bases in frame from base 1. The V and J ends are trimmed by 6 bases and 0 bases, leaving 20 bases between them. The germline V gene (reference sequence) provides CDR1 LNHDA and CDR2 SQIVND. For this clone: No antigen is known for it. No qualities accompany the bases; no much larger clone lies one base away.

Results the study describes overall, beyond this receptor: Because HLA typing was missing for some donors at each locus, association tests included only the typed subset. A cluster of highly shared sequence variants was judged likely to be a technical artifact of the sequencing pipeline. Most TCR sequences were observed very rarely across donors, whereas some public TCRs were present in many individuals. Correlated functional status among segregating V segments might reflect linkage disequilibrium, but an unknown experimental factor could not be ruled out. In this cohort, only TCR beta chains were sequenced, and detectable features were limited by the absence of alpha or paired-chain data. In a later genetic analysis, fewer N-insertions in productive TCRs were reported among donors in an Asian-associated ancestry cluster than the approximately 710-donor mean. A later analysis associated 16,951 TCR beta sequences with specific HLA alleles at a false discovery rate of 0.05. In a later analysis, most CMV-associated TCR beta chains were found to appear HLA-restricted, with HLA associations seemingly driven largely by CMV exposure. In a later analysis, TCR association rates were found to vary across HLA loci, with the most associated TCRs seen for DRB1 alleles and the fewest for HLA-C alleles. In a later genetic analysis, a missense DCLRE1C variant was associated with V-gene and J-gene trimming of TCR beta chains, and the association was replicated in an independent cohort. Several of the top co-occurrence clusters appeared to be linked to parvovirus B19, influenza, CMV and Epstein-Barr virus, according to a later analysis. Roughly uniform sequencing depth across donors was assumed in presence/absence analyses, although this assumption may not hold. Assigning TCR associations to individual alleles was difficult when HLA alleles, especially DR and DQ, strongly co-occurred. The study gave a list of some 150 TCR beta chains associated with cytomegalovirus. An earlier analysis of approximately 540 of the donors showed that most TCR beta V segments appeared in productive rearrangements either about 87% or about 30% of the time, which broadly matched IMGT annotations. The classifier was reported to diagnose cytomegalovirus status with high specificity and sensitivity in both the original cohort and the validation cohort. The earlier analysis of approximately 590 of the donors excluded seventeen rarely observed V segments, including chromosome 9 orphons, because counts were too low. Some IMGT-functional V segments, including TRBV6-2 and TRBV6-3, could not be distinguished by the 87-base-pair reads and were therefore excluded. A further reported finding was that TCR beta sequences accurately predicted the HLA-A and HLA-B alleles for most subjects in the first cohort. In vitro tests confirmed that a few of the cytomegalovirus-associated TCR beta chains recognize cytomegalovirus antigens. The authors suggested that the approach could potentially be generalized to other disease states and immunological phenotypes. A later analysis found that HLA-associated TCR beta chains were more clonally expanded and had lower generation probabilities than equally common non-associated chains. Immune exposure information for the cohort was limited to CMV serostatus.

The cohort comprised approximately 700 healthy bone marrow donors. Cohort members were all nominally healthy when sampled, although unrecorded immune exposures were likely present. The donor tested CMV seronegative, placing the donor among the 352 seronegative members of the cohort. Every donor gave a peripheral blood sample, and the peripheral blood mononuclear cells from that sample were used for TCR beta sequencing. Genomic DNA extraction from the blood cell samples was performed with the Qiagen DNeasy Blood Extraction Kit. Libraries were made using the immunoSEQ multiplex PCR assay. For the multiplex PCR, a mixture combining 60 forward primers for TCR Vbeta segments and 13 reverse primers for TCR Jbeta segments was used. The CDR3 region of rearranged TCR beta genes was amplified from genomic DNA with a multiplex PCR assay. Amplified TCR beta libraries were sequenced as 87-base-pair reads on the Illumina HiSeq System. Turning to the authors' computational methods: Across the 640 or so repertoires, a later analysis counted approximately 83 million unique TCR beta chains, around 11 million of which were shared by at least two donors. Raw reads were error-corrected and collapsed into unique sequences with a nearest-neighbor algorithm that merged closely related sequences to remove PCR and sequencing errors. V, D and J gene segments were assigned by aligning CDR3 sequences to IMGT reference sequences. Each retained sequence needed at least a six-nucleotide match to both a V gene segment and a J gene segment. Rearrangements were classified as productive when the CDR3 lacked stop codons and remained in frame with V and J, and all other rearrangements were classified as non-productive. CDR3 was defined by IMGT convention, running from the second conserved V-encoded cysteine to the conserved J-encoded phenylalanine. In an earlier analysis of 550 to 650 of the donors, sequences lacking an unambiguous match to a single V gene segment were excluded. An earlier analysis of about 600 of the donors called V segments functional above 56.7% productive rearrangements and segregating when the between-donor standard deviation exceeded 5%. A statistical classification framework was built for diagnosing cytomegalovirus status from the catalog of TCR beta chain sequences. A later analysis assigned V and J genes by comparing TCR nucleotide sequences with IMGT/GENE-DB human TR gene sequences. A later analysis assigned CDR3 sequences and most-parsimonious VDJ recombination scenarios with the TCRdist pipeline. In a later analysis, every TCR beta chain was defined by the combination of its CDR3 amino acid sequence and its V-gene family, and reads without a unique V-gene family were dropped. In a later analysis, several hundred highly shared, low-generation-probability nucleotide sequences were removed to address suspected cross-contamination and a sequencing artifact. In a later analysis, a clonal expansion index for each public chain was calculated from normalized within-repertoire ranks of inferred template counts. Generation probabilities in a later analysis came from a VDJ recombination model fitted to out-of-frame rearrangements, and those results were checked against IGoR. In a later analysis, TCR-TCR, TCR-HLA and TCR-CMV co-occurrence was scored with hypergeometric tests, and a repertoire-size bias correction was applied to TCR pairs. To estimate false discovery rates, a later analysis permuted the HLA or CMV assignments 20 times. In a later analysis, co-occurring TCRs were grouped using DBSCAN, and TCRdist sequence similarity was added for clustering within HLA-allele-positive subsets. Repertoires with fewer than 30,000 or more than 120,000 public chains were left out of co-occurrence clustering, as were about 5 repertoires with anomalous nucleotide sharing. What TCRdb holds here is the immuneACCESS table cut down to in-frame rearrangements. Part of the clones is not present; checked against another copy, under half of the missing clones reflect an unresolved V gene, and the others are unexplained. V and J calls and clone size are given by that table; D and trimming were obtained from the DNA. Counted in this sample were around 180,000 clones; 65% to 85% of them appeared once. Clones ranked in the top ten supply less than 2.5% of the sample.

The chain joins TRBV19 to TRBJ1-1, with a weak D call of TRBD1 (5 bases match). The clonotype comes from a male donor in good health and CMV-seronegative. Source material: PBMCs. In nucleotides, the sequence is TGTGCCAGTAGCCCGAGCGCCCGGGACTGGGTGAACACTGAAGCTTTCTTT. Its coded protein is CASSPSARDWVNTEAFF.